These T cell receptor beta chains were read from a single sample in a study of Graves' ophthalmopathy and Graves' hyperthyroidism. TCRdb recomputed calls from the multiplex PCR reads with MiXCR, one row per CDR3 protein. Here the sample spans some 240,000 distinct CDR3 sequences, 45% being singletons. Sequencing was carried out using peripheral blood. The receptors stem from an adult man with Graves' ophthalmopathy. CDR3s include the opening cysteine and the closing phenylalanine or tryptophan. The order of the fields is D gene, V gene, J gene, clone size, CDR3 length, CDR3 protein, CDR3 DNA. A D gene is named only where the DNA matches it firmly. A row's size may be missing; if present it is once, few, many or a size class.

D: .; V: TRBV9; J: TRBJ1-4; size: .; length: 15; CDR3: CASSEDGAQPGKLFF; DNA: TGTGCCAGCAGCGAAGACGGGGCCCAACCGGGAAAACTGTTTTTT
D: TRBD1; V: TRBV12-3/TRBV12-4; J: TRBJ1-1; size: .; length: 14; CDR3: CASRDGQGNTEAFF; DNA: TGTGCCAGCAGGGACGGACAGGGAAACACTGAAGCTTTCTTT
D: TRBD1; V: TRBV29-1; J: TRBJ2-7; size: few; length: 15; CDR3: CSVGGIQGARYEQYF; DNA: TGCAGCGTTGGAGGCATACAGGGGGCGAGATACGAGCAGTACTTC
D: .; V: TRBV7-2; J: TRBJ1-4; size: few; length: 16; CDR3: CASSLVAGRSNEKLFF; DNA: TGTGCCAGCAGCTTAGTCGCCGGACGGAGTAATGAAAAACTGTTTTTT
D: .; V: TRBV2; J: TRBJ1-2; size: few; length: 14; CDR3: CASREGTANYGYTF; DNA: TGTGCCAGCAGGGAAGGGACCGCTAACTATGGCTACACCTTC
D: TRBD2; V: TRBV29-1; J: TRBJ2-7; size: .; length: 20; CDR3: CSVRPPARLAERASSYEQYF; DNA: TGCAGCGTTCGACCCCCCGCCCGACTAGCGGAGAGGGCTTCGTCCTACGAGCAGTACTTC
D: .; V: TRBV6-5; J: TRBJ2-7; size: few; length: 14; CDR3: CASSPRHQSYEQYF; DNA: TGTGCCAGCAGCCCAAGACACCAGTCCTACGAGCAGTACTTC
D: .; V: TRBV9; J: TRBJ1-6; size: .; length: 15; CDR3: CASSPGGAEGSPLHF; DNA: TGTGCCAGCAGTCCCGGTGGCGCTGAAGGTTCACCCCTCCACTTT
D: .; V: TRBV29-1; J: TRBJ2-7; size: .; length: 15; CDR3: CSVIKLPGDLREQYF; DNA: TGCAGCGTTATCAAATTACCGGGAGACCTACGAGAGCAGTACTTC
D: .; V: TRBV7-9; J: TRBJ1-1; size: few; length: 15; CDR3: CASSRSQGLNTEAFF; DNA: TGTGCCAGCAGCCGGTCACAGGGTTTGAACACTGAAGCTTTCTTT
D: TRBD1; V: TRBV7-9; J: TRBJ2-7; size: .; length: 14; CDR3: CASSRDRFFHEQYF; DNA: TGTGCCAGCAGCCGGGACAGGTTCTTCCACGAGCAGTACTTC
D: .; V: TRBV20-1; J: TRBJ2-7; size: .; length: 13; CDR3: CSAPFQGYYEQYF; DNA: TGCAGTGCCCCATTTCAGGGGTACTACGAGCAGTACTTC
D: .; V: TRBV10-2; J: TRBJ1-3; size: .; length: 15; CDR3: CATTRGMHSGNTIYF; DNA: TGCGCCACCACACGGGGAATGCACTCTGGAAACACCATATATTTT
D: .; V: TRBV19; J: TRBJ1-2; size: few; length: 13; CDR3: CASIDQGHYGYTF; DNA: TGTGCCAGTATTGACCAGGGGCACTATGGCTACACCTTC
D: TRBD1; V: TRBV2; J: TRBJ1-5; size: .; length: 15; CDR3: CASSEVGQGHQPQHF; DNA: TGTGCCAGCAGTGAAGTGGGACAGGGCCATCAGCCCCAGCATTTT
D: .; V: TRBV29-1; J: TRBJ2-7; size: .; length: 11; CDR3: CSVVLGYEQYF; DNA: TGCAGCGTTGTTTTGGGCTACGAGCAGTACTTC
D: .; V: TRBV20-1; J: TRBJ1-5; size: .; length: 17; CDR3: CSARDYSGQLLNQPQHF; DNA: TGCAGTGCTAGAGATTATTCAGGGCAGCTCCTGAATCAGCCCCAGCATTTT
D: .; V: TRBV5-1; J: TRBJ1-2; size: .; length: 14; CDR3: CASSSSPGNYGYTF; DNA: TGCGCCAGCAGCTCTTCCCCAGGGAACTATGGCTACACCTTC
D: .; V: TRBV15; J: TRBJ1-5; size: .; length: 18; CDR3: CATSRDVMDVWDNQPQHF; DNA: TGTGCCACCAGCAGAGACGTGATGGACGTATGGGACAATCAGCCCCAGCATTTT
D: TRBD1; V: TRBV10-3; J: TRBJ1-2; size: .; length: 14; CDR3: CAISEAPTGYGYTF; DNA: TGTGCCATCAGTGAGGCCCCGACAGGGTACGGCTACACCTTC
D: TRBD1; V: TRBV9; J: TRBJ2-5; size: .; length: 15; CDR3: CASSYGQGEAETQYF; DNA: TGTGCCAGCAGCTACGGACAGGGCGAGGCAGAGACCCAGTACTTC
D: TRBD2; V: TRBV12-3/TRBV12-4; J: TRBJ2-7; size: .; length: 14; CDR3: CASSSGLAVFEQYF; DNA: TGTGCCAGCAGCTCAGGACTAGCGGTCTTCGAGCAGTACTTC
D: .; V: TRBV7-9; J: TRBJ2-7; size: few; length: 12; CDR3: CASSSRLYEQYF; DNA: TGTGCCAGCAGCTCGAGACTCTACGAGCAGTACTTC
D: TRBD1; V: TRBV10-3; J: TRBJ2-7; size: .; length: 14; CDR3: CASSQVDRAYEQYF; DNA: TGTGCCAGCAGTCAGGTGGACAGGGCCTACGAGCAGTACTTC
D: TRBD2; V: TRBV29-1; J: TRBJ2-7; size: many; length: 17; CDR3: CSVEVRRRAGGSYEQYF; DNA: TGCAGCGTTGAAGTCAGAAGGAGAGCGGGGGGCTCCTACGAGCAGTACTTC
D: .; V: TRBV10-2; J: TRBJ1-1; size: few; length: 14; CDR3: CASSEPQGNTEAFF; DNA: TGCGCCAGCAGTGAGCCCCAGGGGAACACTGAAGCTTTCTTT
D: TRBD2; V: TRBV20-1; J: TRBJ2-7; size: .; length: 15; CDR3: CSARGASGGTYEQYF; DNA: TGCAGTGCTAGAGGAGCTAGCGGGGGAACCTACGAGCAGTACTTC
D: .; V: TRBV29-1; J: TRBJ2-7; size: few; length: 12; CDR3: CSVEKGANEQYF; DNA: TGCAGCGTTGAGAAGGGCGCCAACGAGCAGTACTTC
D: .; V: TRBV4-1; J: TRBJ2-7; size: .; length: 15; CDR3: CASSQGAVRAYEQYF; DNA: TGCGCCAGCAGCCAAGGGGCCGTCAGAGCCTACGAGCAGTACTTC
D: .; V: TRBV9; J: TRBJ2-7; size: .; length: 12; CDR3: CASSNPGYEQYF; DNA: TGTGCCAGCAGCAATCCAGGATACGAGCAGTACTTC
D: .; V: TRBV5-8; J: TRBJ1-2; size: .; length: 17; CDR3: CASSPSWGNLGAYGYTF; DNA: TGTGCCAGTAGCCCCTCGTGGGGCAACCTTGGGGCCTATGGCTACACCTTC
D: TRBD2; V: TRBV7-8; J: TRBJ2-2; size: .; length: 16; CDR3: CASSFGGLASTGELFF; DNA: TGTGCCAGCAGCTTTGGGGGACTAGCTTCCACCGGGGAGCTGTTTTTT
D: .; V: TRBV5-8; J: TRBJ1-3; size: once; length: 14; CDR3: CASSLDGLGNTIYF; DNA: TGTGCCAGCAGCTTGGACGGCCTTGGAAACACCATATATTTT
D: .; V: TRBV29-1; J: TRBJ1-1; size: many; length: 16; CDR3: CSALDSGTTVHTEAFF; DNA: TGCAGCGCCCTGGATAGTGGGACCACGGTGCACACTGAAGCTTTCTTT
D: TRBD2; V: TRBV5-5; J: TRBJ2-7; size: .; length: 14; CDR3: CASILGLASYEQYF; DNA: TGTGCCAGCATCCTGGGACTAGCCTCCTACGAGCAGTACTTC
D: .; V: TRBV5-4; J: TRBJ2-5; size: .; length: 14; CDR3: CASSSDRLSGTQYF; DNA: TGTGCCAGCAGCTCGGACAGACTCTCAGGGACCCAGTACTTC
D: TRBD1; V: TRBV7-3; J: TRBJ1-1; size: .; length: 18; CDR3: CASSSALRDRGLRGKAFF; DNA: TGTGCCAGCAGCTCCGCCCTACGGGACAGGGGGTTAAGAGGAAAAGCTTTCTTT
D: .; V: TRBV6-5; J: TRBJ2-5; size: .; length: 12; CDR3: CASSYSRAYRDF; DNA: TGTGCCAGCAGTTACTCGAGAGCTTACAGGGACTTC
D: TRBD1; V: TRBV11-1; J: TRBJ1-2; size: many; length: 14; CDR3: CASSPRTGGRGYTF; DNA: TGTGCCAGCAGCCCACGGACAGGGGGCCGTGGCTACACCTTC
D: TRBD1; V: TRBV20-1; J: TRBJ2-7; size: .; length: 14; CDR3: CSASQTGEAHEQYF; DNA: TGCAGTGCTAGCCAGACAGGGGAGGCGCACGAGCAGTACTTC
D: .; V: TRBV20-1; J: TRBJ2-2; size: .; length: 15; CDR3: CSARVPGGLTGELFF; DNA: TGCAGTGCTAGAGTCCCGGGGGGCCTCACCGGGGAGCTGTTTTTT
D: .; V: TRBV28; J: TRBJ1-2; size: .; length: 15; CDR3: CASSFLRGPDYGYTF; DNA: TGTGCCAGCAGTTTTCTCCGGGGGCCGGACTATGGCTACACCTTC
D: TRBD2; V: TRBV5-8; J: TRBJ2-2; size: .; length: 16; CDR3: CASSPGTSGKSGELFF; DNA: TGTGCCAGCAGCCCCGGGACTAGCGGGAAATCCGGGGAGCTGTTTTTT
D: .; V: TRBV4-1; J: TRBJ1-1; size: .; length: 14; CDR3: CASSQGAYGNEAFF; DNA: TGCGCCAGCAGCCAAGGTGCTTATGGGAATGAAGCTTTCTTT
D: .; V: TRBV6-4; J: TRBJ1-2; size: .; length: 14; CDR3: CASSARVGDYGYTF; DNA: TGTGCCAGCAGTGCCCGAGTGGGTGACTATGGCTACACCTTC
D: .; V: TRBV5-1; J: TRBJ1-2; size: once; length: 16; CDR3: CASSFDPGLQNYGYTF; DNA: TGCGCCAGCAGCTTTGACCCGGGTCTACAAAACTATGGCTACACCTTC